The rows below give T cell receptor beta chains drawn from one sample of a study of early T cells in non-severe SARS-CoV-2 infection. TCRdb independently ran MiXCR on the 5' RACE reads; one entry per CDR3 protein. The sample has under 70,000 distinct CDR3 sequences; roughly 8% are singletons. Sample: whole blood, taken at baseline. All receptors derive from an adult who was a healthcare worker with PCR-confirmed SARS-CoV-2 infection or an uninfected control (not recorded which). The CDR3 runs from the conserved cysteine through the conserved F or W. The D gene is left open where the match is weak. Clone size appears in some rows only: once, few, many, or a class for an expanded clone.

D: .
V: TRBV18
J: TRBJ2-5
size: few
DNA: TGTGCCAGCTCACCAAGACTGTCGGCAGAGGAGACCCAGTACTTC
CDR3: CASSPRLSAEETQYF

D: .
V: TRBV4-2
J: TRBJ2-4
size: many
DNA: TGTGCCAGCAGCCAAGGTCAACACCTAGCCAAAAACATTCAGTACTTC
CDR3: CASSQGQHLAKNIQYF

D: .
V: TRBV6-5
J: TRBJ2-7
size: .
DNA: TGTGCCAGCAGGCCGGGACCTCAGTCCGAGCAGTACTTC
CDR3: CASRPGPQSEQYF

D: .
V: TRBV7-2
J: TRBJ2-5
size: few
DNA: TGTGCCAGCAGCTTATCAGTCGGTAAAGAGACCCAGTACTTC
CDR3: CASSLSVGKETQYF

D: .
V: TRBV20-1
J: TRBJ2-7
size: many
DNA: TGCAGTCCGAATTTCGTCTCAAGCTCCTACGAGCAGTACTTC
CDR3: CSPNFVSSSYEQYF

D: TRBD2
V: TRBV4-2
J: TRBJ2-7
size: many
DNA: TGTGCCAGCAGCCAAGATTTGGCTAGCGGGAGCCGGGAGCAGTACTTC
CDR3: CASSQDLASGSREQYF

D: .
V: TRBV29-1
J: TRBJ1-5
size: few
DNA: TGCAGCGCTAGAGATAGCAATCAGCCCCAGCATTTT
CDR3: CSARDSNQPQHF

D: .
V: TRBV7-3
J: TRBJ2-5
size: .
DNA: TGTGCCAGCAGGGAACAAGAGACCCAGTACTTC
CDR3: CASREQETQYF

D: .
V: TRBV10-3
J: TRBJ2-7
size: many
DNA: TGTGCCATCCGTAGGGGGGCTATCTCCTACGAGCAGTACTTC
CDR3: CAIRRGAISYEQYF

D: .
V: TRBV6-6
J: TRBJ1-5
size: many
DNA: TGTGCCAGCAGTTACTCGTTTAGGCAGGAGTATAGCAATCAGCCCCAGCATTTT
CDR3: CASSYSFRQEYSNQPQHF

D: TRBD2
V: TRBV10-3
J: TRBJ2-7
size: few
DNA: TGTGCCATCAGTGGGACGGCGGAGCTACTAGCGGGAGGAGGCGAGCAGTACTTC
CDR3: CAISGTAELLAGGGEQYF

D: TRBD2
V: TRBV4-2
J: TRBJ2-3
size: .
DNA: TGTGCCAGCAGCCGGATGGCGGGAGGTGCCGATACGCAGTATTTT
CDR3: CASSRMAGGADTQYF